This T cell receptor (beta chain) is drawn from a study of regulatory T cells in long-lasting Graves disease. Germline CDR1 is MNHNS and CDR2 is SASEGT. This CDR3 is built from 11 residues. Trimming took 11 bases from V and 1 from J, leaving 5 bases between them. Time point: newly diagnosed GD, antithyroid drugs for less than 3 months. Making the TCR library involved RNA that had been extracted from PBMCs. The TCR beta library used iRepertoire HTBI primers with Arm-PCR amplification of CDR3. TCRdb processed the multiplex PCR reads anew with MiXCR; each CDR3 protein has one entry. The repertoire has 300,000 to 450,000 distinct CDR3 sequences, around 15% of them found once; the top ten carry roughly 20%.

The chain carries TRBV6-1 and TRBJ2-2; D is uncertain. This receptor was obtained from a female donor with Graves disease. This material consisted of peripheral blood mononuclear cells (PBMCs), taken at new diagnosis, from a patient treated with antithyroid drugs. CDR3 in DNA: TGTGCCGCCGTGAACACCGGGGAGCTGTTTTTT. Protein: CAAVNTGELFF.